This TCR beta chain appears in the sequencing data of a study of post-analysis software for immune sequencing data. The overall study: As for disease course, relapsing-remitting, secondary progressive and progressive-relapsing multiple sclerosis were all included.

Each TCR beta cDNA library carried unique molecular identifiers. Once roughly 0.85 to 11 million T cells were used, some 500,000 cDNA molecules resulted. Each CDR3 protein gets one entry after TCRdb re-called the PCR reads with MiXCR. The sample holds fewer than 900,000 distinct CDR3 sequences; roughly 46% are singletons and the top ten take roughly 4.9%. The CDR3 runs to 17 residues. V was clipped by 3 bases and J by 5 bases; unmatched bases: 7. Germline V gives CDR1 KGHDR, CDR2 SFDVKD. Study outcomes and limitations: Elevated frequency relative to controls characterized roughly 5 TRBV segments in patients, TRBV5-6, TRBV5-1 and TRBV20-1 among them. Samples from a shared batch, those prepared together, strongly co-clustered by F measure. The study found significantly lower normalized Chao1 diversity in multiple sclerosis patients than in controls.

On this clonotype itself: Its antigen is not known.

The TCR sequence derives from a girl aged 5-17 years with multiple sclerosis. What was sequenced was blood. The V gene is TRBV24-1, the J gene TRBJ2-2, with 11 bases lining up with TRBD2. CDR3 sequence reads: CATSDPKGLAVTGELFF. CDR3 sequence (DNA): TGTGCCACCAGTGATCCCAAGGGACTAGCGGTTACCGGGGAGCTGTTTTTT.